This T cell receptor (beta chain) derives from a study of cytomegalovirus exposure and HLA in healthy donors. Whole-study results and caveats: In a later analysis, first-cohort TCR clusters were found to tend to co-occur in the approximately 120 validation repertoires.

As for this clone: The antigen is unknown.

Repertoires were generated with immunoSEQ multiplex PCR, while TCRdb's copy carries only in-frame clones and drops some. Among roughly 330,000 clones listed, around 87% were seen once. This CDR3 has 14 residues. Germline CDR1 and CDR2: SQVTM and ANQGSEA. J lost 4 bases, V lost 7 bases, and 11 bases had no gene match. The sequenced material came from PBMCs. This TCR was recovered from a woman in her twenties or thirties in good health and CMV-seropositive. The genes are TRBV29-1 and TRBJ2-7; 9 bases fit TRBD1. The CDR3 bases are TGCAGCGCCAAATCGGGACAGGGAAATTACGAGCAGTACTTC. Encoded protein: CSAKSGQGNYEQYF.